One sample yielded the 19 T cell receptor beta chains listed below, sequenced in a study of CD8 T cells in Susac syndrome. RNA amounts of about 0.5 to 1 ug underwent reverse transcription with random hexamers. TCRdb reprocessed the immunoSEQ multiplex PCR reads with MiXCR, giving one entry per CDR3 protein. The sample contains some 200,000 distinct CDR3 sequences, around 90% of which appear only once. Sample: CD4+ T cells from PBMCs. These receptors were collected from a human donor with Susac syndrome.

The chain employs TRBV10-3 and TRBJ2-7; 10 bases line up with TRBD2. Trimming removed 4 bases from V and 0 bases from J; junction bases left unmatched: 15. The germline gives CDR1 ENHRY, CDR2 SYGVKD. This CDR3 region has 19 residues. The CDR3 bases are TGTGCCATCAGTGGCGCTAGCGGGAGTGGGGACTCCTCCTCCTACGAGCAGTACTTC. Protein product: CAISGASGSGDSSSYEQYF.

V usage is TRBV29-1 and J usage is TRBJ2-4; 10 nucleotides line up with TRBD1. V dropped 4 bases and J dropped 3; count of bases not matched to a gene: 6. The V gene's germline CDR1 is SQVTM and CDR2 ANQGSEA. CDR3 length equals 15 residues. The CDR3 DNA reads as TGCAGCGTTGGAGACAGGGGGCGAGACAAAAACATTCAGTACTTC. Translated, it gives CSVGDRGRDKNIQYF.

This sequence joins TRBV10-3 and TRBJ1-2; the D is unclear. Germline V gene sequence: CDR1 ENHRY, CDR2 SYGVKD. The CDR3 contains 12 residues. V lost 0 bases and J lost 8, with 7 bases in between. The CDR3 sequence: CAISESPPGYTF. The CDR3 coding sequence is TGTGCCATCAGTGAGTCTCCCCCAGGCTACACCTTC.

The chain has TRBV19 and TRBJ1-1; possibly TRBD1 for D (5 bases). Trimming took 3 bases from V and 0 from J, leaving 8 bases between them. Germline values: CDR1 LNHDA, CDR2 SQIVND (reference sequence). The CDR3 has 14 amino acids. Written as DNA, the CDR3 is TGTGCCAGTAGTATTCAGGGCTTGAACACTGAAGCTTTCTTT. It yields the protein CASSIQGLNTEAFF.

V gene TRBV5-4 combines with J gene TRBJ1-5; D is uncertain. The length of the CDR3 is 16 residues. The V end lost 2 bases, the J end lost 0 bases, and 12 bases lay between the germline ends. Germline-derived CDR1 and CDR2 are SGHNT and YYREEE (reference sequence). CDR3 sequence (DNA): TGTGCCAGCAGCTTCTCCCCCTTCAATAGCAATCAGCCCCAGCATTTT. Protein sequence: CASSFSPFNSNQPQHF. The full variable domain, in which reference TRBV5-4 and TRBJ1-5 provide the parts outside the CDR3, is ETGVTQSPTHLIKTRGQQVTLRCSSQSGHNTVSWYQQALGQGPQFIFQYYREEENGRGNFPPRFSGLQFPNYSSELNVNALELDDSALYLCASSFSPFNSNQPQHFGDGTRLSIL.

J is TRBJ2-7 and V is TRBV21-1; the table gives TRBD1 as D, unverified against the DNA. TRBV21-1 is a known pseudogene. This CDR3 spans 15 amino acids. In nucleotides, the CDR3 is TGTGCCAGCAGCAACCGGACAGGGCCGACCTACGAGCAGTACTTC. As protein: CASSNRTGPTYEQYF.

This clonotype appeared a few times. This chain links TRBV5-1 with TRBJ2-7, with TRBD1 matching 8 bases. The CDR3 loop spans 14 amino acids. The ends lost 5 bases at V and 2 bases at J; junction bases unmatched: 6. The germline CDR1 and CDR2 sequences are SGHRS and YFSETQ. CDR3 amino acids: CASSPGTGPYEQYF. The CDR3 DNA is TGCGCCAGCAGTCCCGGGACAGGCCCCTACGAGCAGTACTTC.

This sequence joins TRBV19 and TRBJ1-1, with D perhaps TRBD1 (5 bases). Germline CDR1 is LNHDA and CDR2 is SQIVND (reference sequence). V shed 4 bases and J shed 4 bases, with 10 bases lying between them. The CDR3 has 13 residues. For the CDR3, the DNA is TGTGCCAGTAGTAAGGGGAAGGGCACTGAAGCTTTCTTT. Translating it yields CASSKGKGTEAFF.

V gene TRBV28 combines with J gene TRBJ1-3; D gene uncertain. This CDR3 region has 15 residues. V gave up 2 bases and J gave up 0 bases, with 8 bases separating them. Germline values: CDR1 MDHEN, CDR2 SYDVKM. The CDR3 nucleotides are TGTGCCAGCAGTTTACAGGCTTACTCTGGAAACACCATATATTTT. It encodes CASSLQAYSGNTIYF.

The genes are TRBV12-3 or TRBV12-4 and TRBJ2-1; TRBD2 aligns across 14 bases. With V trimmed by 10 bases and J by 5 bases, 1 base remained unmatched. CDR3 length: 13 residues. The CDR3: CATGLAGDNEQFF. The DNA for the CDR3 is TGTGCCACGGGACTAGCGGGGGACAATGAGCAGTTCTTC.

This chain joins TRBV9 and TRBJ2-2, with 9 bases matching TRBD1. With 4 bases clipped from V and 4 bases from J, the junction kept 11 bases outside the gene matches. CDR3 length equals 17 residues. Germline CDR1 is SGDLS and CDR2 is YYNGEE. The CDR3 loop reads CASSTPTGTGSTGELFF. The CDR3 coding sequence is TGTGCCAGCAGCACACCCACCGGGACAGGGTCCACCGGGGAGCTGTTTTTT.

The gene calls are TRBV6-5 and TRBJ2-3, with a possible D match to TRBD2 (6 bases). CDR3 length: 14 amino acids. Trimming removed 8 bases at V and 2 bases at J, with 14 bases between. CDR1 is MNHEY and CDR2 is SVGAGI in the germline V gene. In DNA, the CDR3 is TGTGCCAGCGCCCGGGACTTTAACACAGATACGCAGTATTTT. Residues: CASARDFNTDTQYF.

This clonotype was seen only once. This chain joins TRBV23-1 and TRBJ1-1; perhaps TRBD1 as D (6 bases). TRBV23-1 is flagged as an ORF with uncertain function. The length of the CDR3 is 13 residues. V shed 10 bases and J shed 4 bases, with 16 bases lying between them. The CDR3: CANRDLELTEAFF. In DNA, the CDR3 is TGCGCCAACAGGGACCTCGAACTCACTGAAGCTTTCTTT.

The V and J genes are TRBV6-5 and TRBJ1-5; D uncertain. CDR1 and CDR2 from the germline V gene are MNHEY and SVGAGI. The V end was cut by 5 bases, the J end by 5 bases, with 10 bases between. This CDR3 has 13 residues. As DNA, the CDR3 is TGTGCCAGCAGTCTGTCACCGGATCAGCCCCAGCATTTT. It is translated as CASSLSPDQPQHF.

The chain carries TRBV3-1 and TRBJ2-5; 8 positions agree with TRBD2. The CDR3 loop spans 15 amino acids. Germline values: CDR1 LGHDT, CDR2 YNNKEL (reference sequence). The J segment lost 7 bases and the V segment lost 4 bases, leaving 11 bases of the junction unmatched. The CDR3 is CASSPEATSVGTQYF. CDR3 bases: TGTGCCAGCAGCCCGGAAGCGACTAGCGTTGGGACCCAGTACTTC.

The chain combines TRBV28 with TRBJ2-7, with 11 positions matching TRBD2. J gave up 3 bases and V 7 bases, and 5 bases lay outside the gene matches. CDR1 and CDR2 (germline): MDHEN, SYDVKM. The length of the CDR3 is 14 residues. The DNA for the CDR3 is TGTGCCAGCACCGGCCTAGCGGGAGGCTACGAGCAGTACTTC. Protein: CASTGLAGGYEQYF.

This clonotype came up a few times. The chain couples TRBV5-1 to TRBJ2-1; 12 nucleotides agree with TRBD2. This CDR3 is 15 amino acids long. CDR1 SGHRS and CDR2 YFSETQ come from the germline V gene. V gave up 3 bases and J gave up 4 bases; unmatched junction bases: 2. Here the CDR3 reads CASSSLAGGYNEQFF. DNA for the CDR3: TGCGCCAGCAGCTCACTAGCGGGGGGTTACAATGAGCAGTTCTTC.

The rearrangement uses TRBV20-1 and TRBJ1-1, with D uncertain. V was clipped by 3 bases and J by 5 bases, with 7 bases between them. The CDR3 extends over 11 amino acids. Germline values: CDR1 DFQATT, CDR2 SNEGSKA (reference sequence). CDR3 residues: CSASTETEAFF. Here the CDR3 DNA reads TGCAGTGCTAGTACGGAAACTGAAGCTTTCTTT.

The chain couples TRBV7-9 to TRBJ2-1; 10 nucleotides agree with TRBD1. With 5 bases clipped from V and 6 bases from J, the junction kept 7 bases outside the gene matches. This CDR3 region has 15 residues. Per the germline V gene, CDR1 is SEHNR and CDR2 is FQNEAQ (reference sequence). The chain's CDR3 is CASSPGTGEINEQFF. CDR3 DNA sequence: TGTGCCAGCAGCCCGGGGACAGGGGAGATCAATGAGCAGTTCTTC.